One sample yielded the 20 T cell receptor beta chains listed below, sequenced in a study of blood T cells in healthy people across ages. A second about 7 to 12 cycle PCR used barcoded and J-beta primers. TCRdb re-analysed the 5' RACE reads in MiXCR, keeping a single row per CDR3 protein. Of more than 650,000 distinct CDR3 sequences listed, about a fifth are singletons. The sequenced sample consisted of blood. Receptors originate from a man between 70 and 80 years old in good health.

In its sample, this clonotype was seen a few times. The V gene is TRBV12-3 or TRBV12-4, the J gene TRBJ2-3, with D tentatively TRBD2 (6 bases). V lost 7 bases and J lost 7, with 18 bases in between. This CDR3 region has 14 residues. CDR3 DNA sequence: TGTGCCAGCACCGCACTCACGGGAGTGAATACGCAGTATTTT. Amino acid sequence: CASTALTGVNTQYF.

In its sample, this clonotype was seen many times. The CDR3 here is CASSLHPNEQFF. The CDR3 region has the DNA TGTGCCAGCAGCTTACACCCCAATGAGCAGTTCTTC. The V gene is TRBV12-3 or TRBV12-4, the J gene TRBJ2-1; D gene ambiguous. V lost 6 bases, J lost 6 bases, and 9 bases lay in between. The CDR3 spans 12 residues.

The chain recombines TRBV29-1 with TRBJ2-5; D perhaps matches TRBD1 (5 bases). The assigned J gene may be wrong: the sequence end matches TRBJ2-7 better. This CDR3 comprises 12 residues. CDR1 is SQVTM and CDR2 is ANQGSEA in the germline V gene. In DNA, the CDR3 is TGCAGCGTCGACCAGGGTCCATACGAGCAGTACTTC. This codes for CSVDQGPYEQYF.

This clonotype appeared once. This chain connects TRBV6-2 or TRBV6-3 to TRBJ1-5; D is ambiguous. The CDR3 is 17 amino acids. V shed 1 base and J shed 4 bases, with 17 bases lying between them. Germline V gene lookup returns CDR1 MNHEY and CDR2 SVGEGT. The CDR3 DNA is TGTGCCAGCAGTTACTTCGCGGGCGAGCAAGGGAATCAGCCCCAGCATTTT. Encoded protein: CASSYFAGEQGNQPQHF.

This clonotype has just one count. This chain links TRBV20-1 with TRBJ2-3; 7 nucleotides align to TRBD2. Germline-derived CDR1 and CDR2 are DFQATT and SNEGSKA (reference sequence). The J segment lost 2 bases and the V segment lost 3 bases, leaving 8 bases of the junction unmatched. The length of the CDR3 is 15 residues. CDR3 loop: CSASLGTIYTDTQYF. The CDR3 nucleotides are TGCAGTGCTAGTTTGGGGACTATCTACACAGATACGCAGTATTTT.

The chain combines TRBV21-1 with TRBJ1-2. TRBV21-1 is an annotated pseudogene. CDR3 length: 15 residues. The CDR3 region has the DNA TGTGCCAGCAGCAATTGGCCCGACATCAACTATGGCTACACCTTC. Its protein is CASSNWPDINYGYTF.

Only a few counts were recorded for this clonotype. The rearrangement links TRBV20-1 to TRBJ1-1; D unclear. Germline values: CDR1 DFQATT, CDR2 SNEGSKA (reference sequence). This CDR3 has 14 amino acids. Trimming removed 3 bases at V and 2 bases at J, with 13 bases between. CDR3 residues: CSARDGVANTEAFF. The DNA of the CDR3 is TGCAGTGCTAGGGACGGGGTGGCCAACACTGAAGCTTTCTTT.

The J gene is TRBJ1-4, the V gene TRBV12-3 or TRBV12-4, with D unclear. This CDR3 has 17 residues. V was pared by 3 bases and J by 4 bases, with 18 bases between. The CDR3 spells CASSFLPGRLGNEKLFF. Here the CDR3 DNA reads TGTGCCAGCAGTTTCCTCCCCGGTCGGTTAGGTAATGAAAAACTGTTTTTT.

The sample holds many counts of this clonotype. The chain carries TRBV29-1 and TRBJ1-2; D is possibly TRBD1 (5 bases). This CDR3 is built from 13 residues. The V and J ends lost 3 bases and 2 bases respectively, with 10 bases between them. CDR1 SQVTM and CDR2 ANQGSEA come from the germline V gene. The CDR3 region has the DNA TGCAGCGTTGACGACAGACCAAACTATGGCTACACCTTC. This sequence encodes CSVDDRPNYGYTF.

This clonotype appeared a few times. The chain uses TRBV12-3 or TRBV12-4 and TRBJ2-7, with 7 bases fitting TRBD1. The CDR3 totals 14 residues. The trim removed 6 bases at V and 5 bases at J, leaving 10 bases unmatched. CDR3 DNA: TGTGCCAGCAGCCTGACGACAGGGCCGGACGAGCAGTACGTC. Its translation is CASSLTTGPDEQYV.

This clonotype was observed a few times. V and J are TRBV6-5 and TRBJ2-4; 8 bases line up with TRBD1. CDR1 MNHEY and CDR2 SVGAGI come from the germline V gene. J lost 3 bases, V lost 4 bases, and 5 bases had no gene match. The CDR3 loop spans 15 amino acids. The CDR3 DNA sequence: TGTGCCAGCAGTTCAGGGGGCGCGGGCAAAAACATTCAGTACTTC. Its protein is CASSSGGAGKNIQYF.

CDR3 in amino acids: CASSQIGAGELFF. The CDR3 region has the DNA TGTGCCAGCAGCCAGATTGGGGCCGGGGAGCTGTTTTTT. The chain has TRBV3-1 and TRBJ2-2; D gene unclear. The length of the CDR3 is 13 residues. Germline CDR1 reads LGHDT; CDR2 reads YNNKEL (reference sequence). V lost 3 bases to trimming and J lost 6 bases, with 8 bases between them.

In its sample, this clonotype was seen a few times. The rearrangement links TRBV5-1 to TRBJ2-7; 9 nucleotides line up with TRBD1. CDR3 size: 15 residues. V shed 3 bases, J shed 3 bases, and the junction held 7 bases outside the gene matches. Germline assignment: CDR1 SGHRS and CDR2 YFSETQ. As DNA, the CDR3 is TGCGCCAGCAGCTCCCAGGGACAGGGATACTACGAGCAGTACTTC. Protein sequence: CASSSQGQGYYEQYF.

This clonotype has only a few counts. CDR3 region: CSARPPGLNGYTF. The CDR3 DNA is TGCAGTGCTAGACCGCCGGGGCTAAATGGCTACACCTTC. This sequence joins TRBV20-1 and TRBJ1-2; possible D gene TRBD1, 5 bases. V was trimmed by 2 bases and J by 6 bases, leaving 13 bases between them. The CDR3 consists of 13 residues. Germline assignment: CDR1 DFQATT and CDR2 SNEGSKA (reference sequence).

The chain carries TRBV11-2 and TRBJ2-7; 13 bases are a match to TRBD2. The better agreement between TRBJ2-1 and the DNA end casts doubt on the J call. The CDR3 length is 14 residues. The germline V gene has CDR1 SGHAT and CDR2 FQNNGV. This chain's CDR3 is CASSTGLAGVEQFF. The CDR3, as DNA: TGTGCCAGCAGCACTGGACTAGCGGGAGTTGAACAGTTCTTC.

CDR3 sequence: CAISEEGTYEQYF. For the CDR3, the DNA is TGTGCCATCAGTGAGGAGGGTACCTACGAGCAGTACTTC. The gene calls are TRBV10-3 and TRBJ2-1, with a possible D match to TRBD2 (5 bases). The J call is uncertain, as TRBJ2-7 better fits the DNA end. Germline lookup yields CDR1 ENHRY and CDR2 SYGVKD. The CDR3 has 13 residues.

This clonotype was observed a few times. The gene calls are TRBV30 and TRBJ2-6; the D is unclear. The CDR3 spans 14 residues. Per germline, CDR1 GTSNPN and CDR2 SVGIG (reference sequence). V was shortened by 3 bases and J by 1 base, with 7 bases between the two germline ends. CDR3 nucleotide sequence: TGTGCCTGGAGCGTACTGTCTGGGGCCAACGTCCTGACTTTC. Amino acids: CAWSVLSGANVLTF.

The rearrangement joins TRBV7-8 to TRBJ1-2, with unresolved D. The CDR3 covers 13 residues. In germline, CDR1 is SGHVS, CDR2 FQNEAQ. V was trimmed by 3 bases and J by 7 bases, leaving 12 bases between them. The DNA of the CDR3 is TGTGCCAGCAGCTTCGGCTTAGACCGTGGCTACACCTTC. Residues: CASSFGLDRGYTF. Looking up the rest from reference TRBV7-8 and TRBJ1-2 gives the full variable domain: GAGVSQSPRYKVAKRGQDVALRCDPISGHVSLFWYQQALGQGPEFLTYFQNEAQLDKSGLPSDRFFAERPEGSVSTLKIQRTQQEDSAVYLCASSFGLDRGYTFGSGTRLTVV.

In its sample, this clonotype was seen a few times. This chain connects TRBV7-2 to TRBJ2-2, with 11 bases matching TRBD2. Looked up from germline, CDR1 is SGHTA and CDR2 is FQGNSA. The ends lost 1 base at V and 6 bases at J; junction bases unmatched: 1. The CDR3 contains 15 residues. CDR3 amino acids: CASSLVAGGPGELFF. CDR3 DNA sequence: TGTGCCAGCAGCTTAGTAGCGGGGGGGCCCGGGGAGCTGTTTTTT.

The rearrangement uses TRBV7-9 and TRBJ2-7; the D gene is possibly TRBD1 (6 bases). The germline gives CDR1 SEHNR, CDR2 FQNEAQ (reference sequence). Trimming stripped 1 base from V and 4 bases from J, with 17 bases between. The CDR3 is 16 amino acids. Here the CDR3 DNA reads TGTGCCAGCAGCTTAGGGGCCCGGCAGGACAGTTACGAGCAGTACTTC. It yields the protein CASSLGARQDSYEQYF.